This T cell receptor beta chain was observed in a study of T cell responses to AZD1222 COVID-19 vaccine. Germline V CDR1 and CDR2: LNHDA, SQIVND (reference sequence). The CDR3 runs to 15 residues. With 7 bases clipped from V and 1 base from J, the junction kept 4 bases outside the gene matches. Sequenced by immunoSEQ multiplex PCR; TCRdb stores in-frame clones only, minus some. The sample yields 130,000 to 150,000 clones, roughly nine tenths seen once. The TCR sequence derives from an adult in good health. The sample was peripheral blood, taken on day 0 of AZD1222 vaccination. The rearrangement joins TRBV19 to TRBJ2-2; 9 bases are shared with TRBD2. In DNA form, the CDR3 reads TGTGCCAGTACCAGAGCGGGAGGGAACACCGGGGAGCTGTTTTTT. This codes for CASTRAGGNTGELFF. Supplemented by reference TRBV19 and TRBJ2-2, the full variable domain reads DGGITQSPKYLFRKEGQNVTLSCEQNLNHDAMYWYRQDPGQGLRLIYYSQIVNDFQKGDIAEGYSVSREKKESFPLTVTSAQKNPTAFYLCASTRAGGNTGELFFGEGSRLTVL.